This T cell receptor beta chain emerged from a study of blood T cells in healthy people across ages. The use of a sample-barcoded 5' primer and a J-beta primer mix characterized a second PCR of roughly 6 to 11 cycles. TCRdb called the 5' RACE reads again in MiXCR, with one record for every CDR3 protein. The sample contains approximately 1.5 million distinct CDR3 sequences, roughly two fifths of which appear only once. With regard to this clonotype: Its antigen is unidentified.

Study-wide points: Diversity was estimated from one million T cells, and these estimates were considered underestimates.

The specimen sequenced was blood. The receptor was derived from a woman aged 18-35 years in good health.

The CDR3 loop is CASPAGGPYNEQFF. The CDR3 coding sequence is TGTGCCAGCCCAGCGGGGGGGCCGTACAATGAGCAGTTCTTC. V gene TRBV21-1 combines with J gene TRBJ2-1; the table's D gene call, TRBD2, was not cross checked with the DNA. TRBV21-1 is assigned pseudogene status. The CDR3 loop spans 14 amino acids.